The 28 T cell receptor beta chains below all came from one sample that was sequenced in a study of blood T cell repertoires in COVID-19. Sequenced by immunoSEQ multiplex PCR; TCRdb stores in-frame clones only, minus some. The repertoire holds about 240,000 clones, roughly 80% seen once, with less than 3.5% in the top ten. The specimen was peripheral blood. All receptors come from a woman in her late teens or twenties with acute or convalescent COVID-19.

The V gene is TRBV28, the J gene TRBJ2-5; possible D gene TRBD2, 5 bases. V was shortened by 4 bases and J by 2 bases, with 14 bases between the two germline ends. The germline V gene encodes CDR1 MDHEN and CDR2 SYDVKM. CDR3 length: 15 residues. This CDR3 reads CASSSILGRQETQYF. CDR3 coding DNA: TGTGCCAGCAGTTCAATCCTAGGGAGACAAGAGACCCAGTACTTC.

The rearrangement joins TRBV6-6 to TRBJ2-5; the match to TRBD2 covers 7 bases. Germline loops: CDR1 MNHNY, CDR2 SVGAGI (reference sequence). The CDR3 sequence is 16 residues long. The trim removed 2 bases at V and 5 bases at J, leaving 11 bases unmatched. The DNA of the CDR3 is TGTGCCAGCAGTTACCATCCCAGCGGGAACGGGGAGACCCAGTACTTC. Amino acid sequence: CASSYHPSGNGETQYF.

V gene TRBV6-5 combines with J gene TRBJ2-1; 12 bases match TRBD2. Looked up from germline, CDR1 is MNHEY and CDR2 is SVGAGI. The CDR3 runs to 15 residues. V shed 6 bases and J 6 bases; nucleotides not matched to a gene: 6. CDR3 residues: CASRLTSGRSNEQFF. DNA of the CDR3: TGTGCCAGCAGACTAACTAGCGGGAGGTCCAATGAGCAGTTCTTC.

This chain connects TRBV19 to TRBJ1-1; a weak D match, TRBD1 (5 bases). The V end lost 5 bases, the J end lost 4 bases, and 14 bases lay between the germline ends. Germline CDR1 LNHDA, CDR2 SQIVND (reference sequence). The CDR3 sequence is 14 residues long. The CDR3 loop reads CASSPGQGGTEAFF. CDR3 nucleotides: TGTGCCAGTAGTCCCGGTCAGGGCGGCACTGAAGCTTTCTTT.

This chain uses TRBV6-5 with TRBJ2-7; maybe TRBD2 (6 bases). CDR1 MNHEY and CDR2 SVGAGI come from the germline V gene. The CDR3 has 15 amino acids. V dropped 9 bases and J dropped 0 bases, with 18 bases sitting between them. CDR3: CASGSVAGSSYEQYF. The CDR3 DNA follows: TGTGCCAGTGGCTCCGTGGCGGGGTCCTCCTACGAGCAGTACTTC.

The chain has TRBV6-5 and TRBJ2-7; 11 positions agree with TRBD1. CDR1 is MNHEY and CDR2 is SVGAGI in the germline V gene. Unmatched junction bases numbered 1, after V lost 0 bases and J lost 3 bases. CDR3 length: 15 residues. CDR3 sequence reads: CASSYSGTGGYEQYF. CDR3 nucleotides: TGTGCCAGCAGTTACTCGGGGACAGGGGGCTACGAGCAGTACTTC.

The rearrangement links TRBV4-3 to TRBJ2-7, with TRBD2 identical over 8 bases. Germline V CDR1 and CDR2: LGHNA, YSLEER. V dropped 0 bases and J dropped 2; count of bases not matched to a gene: 9. The CDR3 is 17 amino acids. The CDR3 coding sequence is TGCGCCAGCAGCCAAGATGTAAACGTAGCGGGAACCTACGAGCAGTACTTC. It codes for CASSQDVNVAGTYEQYF.

The V call is TRBV19, the J call TRBJ2-3; 10 nucleotides agree with TRBD2. Germline V gene sequence: CDR1 LNHDA, CDR2 SQIVND (reference sequence). The V and J ends lost 3 bases and 3 bases, in that order; junction bases with no gene match: 12. The CDR3 sequence is 18 residues long. In DNA form, the CDR3 reads TGTGCCAGTAGTATTCCGTTTTGGGCTAGCGGGAGAACAGATACGCAGTATTTT. This codes for CASSIPFWASGRTDTQYF.

The chain couples TRBV29-1 to TRBJ2-3, with 8 positions matching TRBD1. The CDR3 loop spans 14 amino acids. Germline loops: CDR1 SQVTM, CDR2 ANQGSEA. Trimming at V came to 7 bases and at J to 7 bases, leaving 13 bases not matched to a gene. CDR3 in amino acids: CSACPQGAHNTQYF. The CDR3 nucleotides are TGCAGCGCATGCCCGCAGGGGGCGCATAATACGCAGTATTTT.

J is TRBJ2-4 and V is TRBV15; tentatively, D is TRBD2 (6 bases). This CDR3 region has 14 residues. V was clipped by 4 bases and J by 8 bases, with 15 bases between them. Germline assignment: CDR1 LNHNV and CDR2 YYDKDF (reference sequence). The CDR3 nucleotides are TGTGCCACCAGCACCCAAACCGGGGGAGACATTCAGTACTTC. It codes for CATSTQTGGDIQYF.

This chain joins TRBV5-1 and TRBJ2-7, with TRBD1 matching 10 bases. This CDR3 is built from 17 residues. Germline V gene data show CDR1 as SGHRS and CDR2 as YFSETQ. After removal of 1 base from V and 2 bases from J, the junction contained 9 bases not matched to a gene. CDR3 coding DNA: TGCGCCAGCAGCTTGCTCCCCCAAGGACAGGGGGCCTACGAGCAGTACTTC. It is translated as CASSLLPQGQGAYEQYF.

The CDR3, as DNA: TGTGCCAGCAGCAGACAGGGGAACAATGAGCAGTTCTTC. It translates to CASSRQGNNEQFF. V is TRBV7-2 and J is TRBJ2-1, with 8 bases identical to TRBD1. The CDR3 runs to 13 residues. The germline V gene has CDR1 SGHTA and CDR2 FQGNSA. Losses at the gene ends were 5 bases for V and 5 bases for J; bases not matched to a gene: 2.

J is TRBJ1-1 and V is TRBV20-1; 8 nucleotides match TRBD1. This CDR3 is 15 amino acids long. J lost 11 bases, V lost 3 bases, and 17 bases had no gene match. Germline-derived CDR1 and CDR2 are DFQATT and SNEGSKA (reference sequence). CDR3 amino acids: CSASGPRTGLRRAFF. In DNA, the CDR3 is TGCAGTGCTAGTGGGCCCCGGACAGGGCTTCGGCGGGCTTTCTTT.

V usage is TRBV14 and J usage is TRBJ2-1, with a tentative D call TRBD1 (5 bases). Trimming took off 1 base at V and 12 bases at J, with 13 bases between the two ends. Germline V gives CDR1 SGHDN, CDR2 FVKESK. CDR3 length: 13 residues. The CDR3 sequence is CASSQALTVGQFF. CDR3 in DNA: TGTGCCAGCAGCCAAGCCCTGACAGTAGGGCAGTTCTTC.

J is TRBJ2-5 and V is TRBV6-5, with D possibly TRBD1 on 6 matching bases. The length of the CDR3 is 12 residues. The germline V gene encodes CDR1 MNHEY and CDR2 SVGAGI. V lost 7 bases and J lost 9, with 15 bases in between. This chain's CDR3 is CASNQGSGAQYF. The CDR3 DNA reads TGTGCCAGCAACCAGGGGTCAGGGGCCCAGTACTTC.

The V and J genes are TRBV18 and TRBJ2-3; a weak D match, TRBD2 (6 bases). The CDR3 totals 18 residues. Looked up from germline, CDR1 is KGHSH and CDR2 is LQKENI. The V end was cut by 0 bases, the J end by 8 bases, with 24 bases between. CDR3 sequence: CASSPPSSGVGLRGTQYF. The CDR3 DNA reads TGTGCCAGCTCACCACCTTCATCGGGGGTTGGATTACGGGGTACGCAGTATTTT. Filled out from reference TRBV18 and TRBJ2-3, the complete variable domain reads NAGVMQNPRHLVRRRGQEARLRCSPMKGHSHVYWYRQLPEEGLKFMVYLQKENIIDESGMPKERFSAEFPKEGPSILRIQQVVRGDSAAYFCASSPPSSGVGLRGTQYFGPGTRLTVL.

V usage is TRBV13 and J usage is TRBJ2-7; 9 bases line up with TRBD2. The CDR3 loop spans 17 amino acids. Per the germline V gene, CDR1 is PRHDT and CDR2 is FYEKMQ (reference sequence). V trimming: 5 bases; J trimming: 3 bases; junction bases outside the gene matches: 14. In DNA, the CDR3 is TGTGCCAGCAGCGCAGGACAGGCGGGACTAGCAAGCTACGAGCAGTACTTC. This sequence encodes CASSAGQAGLASYEQYF.

This rearrangement joins TRBV27 to TRBJ2-1, with TRBD1 matching 7 bases. This CDR3 is built from 14 residues. Unmatched junction bases numbered 3, after V lost 3 bases and J lost 4 bases. Looked up from germline, CDR1 is MNHEY and CDR2 is SMNVEV (reference sequence). CDR3 DNA sequence: TGTGCCAGCAGTTTCAGGGGGACATACAATGAGCAGTTCTTC. Protein product: CASSFRGTYNEQFF.

The chain couples TRBV30 to TRBJ1-6; possible D gene TRBD1, 6 bases. CDR1 GTSNPN and CDR2 SVGIG come from the germline V gene (reference sequence). Trimming shortened V by 5 bases and J by 7 bases, and 12 bases separated the two germline ends. The CDR3 sequence is 13 residues long. CDR3 residues: CAWSRDTNSPLHF. CDR3 coding DNA: TGTGCCTGGTCCCGGGACACAAATTCACCCCTCCACTTT.

J is TRBJ1-2 and V is TRBV7-8, with D tentatively TRBD1 (5 bases). V lost 3 bases and J lost 6, with 11 bases in between. Germline V gene sequence: CDR1 SGHVS, CDR2 FQNEAQ. The CDR3 is made up of 13 amino acids. The CDR3 DNA sequence: TGTGCCAGCAGCTTTCTCGAGACAGATGGCTACACCTTC. Encoded protein: CASSFLETDGYTF.

The chain is built from TRBV19 and TRBJ1-1; unclear D gene. The germline gives CDR1 LNHDA, CDR2 SQIVND (reference sequence). V was pared by 8 bases and J by 5 bases, with 6 bases between. This CDR3 has 10 amino acids. This CDR3 is CASVRTEAFF. CDR3 DNA: TGTGCCAGTGTGAGAACTGAAGCTTTCTTT. Complete variable domain (other parts from reference TRBV19 and TRBJ1-1): DGGITQSPKYLFRKEGQNVTLSCEQNLNHDAMYWYRQDPGQGLRLIYYSQIVNDFQKGDIAEGYSVSREKKESFPLTVTSAQKNPTAFYLCASVRTEAFFGQGTRLTVV.

The V gene is TRBV6-6, the J gene TRBJ2-2, with D perhaps TRBD2 (5 bases). V dropped 10 bases and J dropped 0 bases, with 15 bases sitting between them. CDR3 size: 15 residues. Germline-derived CDR1 and CDR2 are MNHNY and SVGAGI (reference sequence). CDR3: CATREGSANTGELFF. CDR3 DNA: TGTGCCACCCGAGAGGGCTCGGCGAACACCGGGGAGCTGTTTTTT.

The rearrangement joins TRBV18 to TRBJ2-1; 9 bases are a match to TRBD2. J gave up 2 bases and V 4 bases, and 3 bases lay outside the gene matches. This CDR3 spans 15 amino acids. CDR1 is KGHSH, CDR2 LQKENI, per germline. CDR3 region: CASSRIAGAYNEQFF. In nucleotides, the CDR3 is TGTGCCAGCTCACGAATAGCGGGAGCCTACAATGAGCAGTTCTTC. Looking up the rest from reference TRBV18 and TRBJ2-1 gives the full variable domain: NAGVMQNPRHLVRRRGQEARLRCSPMKGHSHVYWYRQLPEEGLKFMVYLQKENIIDESGMPKERFSAEFPKEGPSILRIQQVVRGDSAAYFCASSRIAGAYNEQFFGPGTRLTVL.

The chain has TRBV15 and TRBJ1-2; TRBD1 agrees at 9 bases. CDR1 is LNHNV and CDR2 is YYDKDF in the germline V gene (reference sequence). After removal of 8 bases from V and 0 bases from J, the junction contained 10 bases not matched to a gene. The CDR3 length is 16 residues. The chain's CDR3 is CATSGDRVLANYGYTF. DNA of the CDR3: TGTGCCACCTCGGGGGACAGGGTTTTAGCTAACTATGGCTACACCTTC. The entire variable domain, with the rest obtained from reference TRBV15 and TRBJ1-2, is as follows: DAMVIQNPRYQVTQFGKPVTLSCSQTLNHNVMYWYQQKSSQAPKLLFHYYDKDFNNEADTPDNFQSRRPNTSFCFLDIRSPGLGDTAMYLCATSGDRVLANYGYTFGSGTRLTVV.

This clone came up once. The rearrangement uses TRBV24-1 and TRBJ2-3; TRBD2 matches at 13 bases. Germline assignment: CDR1 KGHDR and CDR2 SFDVKD. V trimming: 0 bases; J trimming: 4 bases; junction bases outside the gene matches: 3. The CDR3 is made up of 17 amino acids. The CDR3 region has the DNA TGTGCCACCAGTGATTTGACTGGACTAGCGGGAGCAGATACGCAGTATTTT. It specifies CATSDLTGLAGADTQYF.

V and J are TRBV5-1 and TRBJ2-7, with D unresolved. Germline V lookup: CDR1 SGHRS, CDR2 YFSETQ. CDR3 size: 14 residues. Trimming removed 4 bases at V and 3 bases at J, with 14 bases between. The CDR3 DNA sequence: TGCGCCAGCAGCGAAACTAAGCCCGTCTACGAGCAGTACTTC. Translation gives CASSETKPVYEQYF.

This chain connects TRBV2 to TRBJ2-7, with D possibly TRBD2 on 6 matching bases. Trimming left V 8 bases short and J 3 bases short, with 8 bases between. The CDR3 extends over 11 amino acids. Germline CDR1 and CDR2: SNHLY and FYNNEI. The CDR3 loop reads CASWRDYEQYF. In DNA, the CDR3 is TGTGCCAGCTGGCGGGACTACGAGCAGTACTTC. Variable domain in full (rest from reference TRBV2 and TRBJ2-7): EPEVTQTPSHQVTQMGQEVILRCVPISNHLYFYWYRQILGQKVEFLVSFYNNEISEKSEIFDDQFSVERPDGSNFTLKIRSTKLEDSAMYFCASWRDYEQYFGPGTRLTVT.

The V gene is TRBV30, the J gene TRBJ2-1; 7 bases fit TRBD2. The trim removed 3 bases at V and 7 bases at J, leaving 3 bases unmatched. The length of the CDR3 is 12 residues. The germline V gene has CDR1 GTSNPN and CDR2 SVGIG (reference sequence). CDR3 bases: TGTGCCTGGAGCCCACTAGCGAATGAGCAGTTCTTC. It is translated as CAWSPLANEQFF.